Below are 27 T cell receptor beta chains sequenced from a single sample in a study of cytomegalovirus exposure and HLA in healthy donors. This table comes from immunoSEQ multiplex PCR, and its TCRdb copy is limited to in-frame clones, with some not included. The data hold some 79,000 clones, with around 94% observed a single time. Sequences were obtained from PBMCs. These receptors were taken from a woman under 30 in good health and CMV-seropositive.

The rearrangement links TRBV11-2 to TRBJ2-4; 15 bases are shared with TRBD2. After removal of 5 bases from V and 5 bases from J, the junction contained 4 bases not matched to a gene. CDR3 length: 16 residues. Germline V gene data show CDR1 as SGHAT and CDR2 as FQNNGV. The chain's CDR3 is CASSPGTSGGQNIQYF. The CDR3 coding sequence is TGTGCCAGCAGCCCGGGGACTAGCGGGGGGCAAAACATTCAGTACTTC.

This clone appeared a few times. The rearrangement joins TRBV5-4 to TRBJ1-2; 9 nucleotides match TRBD1. The CDR3 loop spans 14 amino acids. Per the germline V gene, CDR1 is SGHNT and CDR2 is YYREEE (reference sequence). V lost 0 bases and J lost 8; bases outside the gene matches: 5. CDR3 nucleotide sequence: TGTGCCAGCAGCTTGGGGGACAGGGTCGGAGGCTACACCTTC. Its protein product is CASSLGDRVGGYTF.

V usage is TRBV4-1 and J usage is TRBJ1-5; TRBD1 matches 9 bases. There are 15 residues in the CDR3. The germline V gene has CDR1 MGHRA and CDR2 YSYEKL. V dropped 0 bases and J dropped 14; count of bases not matched to a gene: 11. CDR3 in amino acids: CASSQDITTGQGKHF. CDR3 coding DNA: TGCGCCAGCAGCCAAGACATAACTACCGGACAGGGGAAGCATTTT.

The CDR3 DNA reads TGTGCCAGCAGCGTATCACCCGGGACAGGAGGTGAAAAACTGTTTTTT. Translated: CASSVSPGTGGEKLFF. The chain couples TRBV9 to TRBJ1-4; 8 bases align to TRBD1. Germline CDR1 SGDLS, CDR2 YYNGEE. With V trimmed by 1 base and J by 7 bases, 9 bases remained unmatched. This CDR3 region has 16 residues. The variable domain in full, with the rest retrieved from reference TRBV9 and TRBJ1-4, is DSGVTQTPKHLITATGQRVTLRCSPRSGDLSVYWYQQSLDQGLQFLIQYYNGEERAKGNILERFSAQQFPDLHSELNLSSLELGDSALYFCASSVSPGTGGEKLFFGSGTQLSVL.

This chain joins TRBV5-1 and TRBJ2-1, with 7 bases matching TRBD1. The V gene end was trimmed by 0 bases and the J gene end by 7 bases; junction bases not matched to a gene: 1. Germline-derived CDR1 and CDR2 are SGHRS and YFSETQ. This CDR3 is 13 amino acids long. CDR3 in amino acids: CASSLGGQNEQFF. For the CDR3, the DNA is TGCGCCAGCAGCTTGGGGGGACAGAATGAGCAGTTCTTC.

V and J are TRBV30 and TRBJ2-7, with TRBD1 matching over 8 bases. The V segment lost 2 bases and the J segment 3 bases; nucleotides outside the gene matches: 9. Germline CDR1 reads GTSNPN; CDR2 reads SVGIG (reference sequence). The CDR3 is made up of 15 amino acids. In DNA form, the CDR3 reads TGTGCCTGGAGTACCCCCCGACAGGGGAACTACGAGCAGTACTTC. Amino acid sequence: CAWSTPRQGNYEQYF.

V and J are TRBV5-1 and TRBJ2-5; 7 bases match TRBD2. Germline CDR1 SGHRS, CDR2 YFSETQ. Unmatched junction bases numbered 4, after V lost 2 bases and J lost 0 bases. The CDR3 runs to 15 residues. The DNA of the CDR3 is TGCGCCAGCAGCTTCGTCGGGACTAACCAAGAGACCCAGTACTTC. It yields the protein CASSFVGTNQETQYF.

Concerning this clone itself: Other DNA sequences in the same sample also yield this CDR3. CDR3 residues: CAWSVSQDSYNSPLHF. CDR3 bases: TGTGCCTGGAGTGTATCGCAGGACTCCTATAATTCACCCCTCCACTTT. The chain employs TRBV30 and TRBJ1-6, with D uncertain. CDR1 and CDR2 (germline): GTSNPN, SVGIG (reference sequence). This CDR3 contains 16 residues. Trimming took off 0 bases at V and 0 bases at J, with 9 bases between the two ends.

This clone was recorded once. The chain joins TRBV9 to TRBJ1-2; a weak D match, TRBD1 (5 bases). Germline V gene sequence: CDR1 SGDLS, CDR2 YYNGEE. The CDR3 covers 15 residues. The V and J ends lost 0 bases and 3 bases respectively, with 12 bases between them. The CDR3 DNA reads TGTGCCAGCAGCGTAGGAGGTCAGGGCGACTATGGCTACACCTTC. Translation gives CASSVGGQGDYGYTF.

The chain links TRBV9 to TRBJ2-3; the D gene is possibly TRBD2 (6 bases). The CDR3 contains 13 residues. The germline V gene encodes CDR1 SGDLS and CDR2 YYNGEE. The V end lost 4 bases, the J end lost 5 bases, and 11 bases lay between the germline ends. This CDR3 reads CASSRKTRDTQYF. CDR3 nucleotides: TGTGCCAGCAGCCGGAAGACTAGAGATACGCAGTATTTT.

This clone was picked up one time. The CDR3 protein is CASKREDPTDTQYF. Written as DNA, the CDR3 is TGTGCCAGCAAGCGGGAAGACCCCACAGATACGCAGTATTTT. The chain combines TRBV2 with TRBJ2-3, with 7 bases fitting TRBD2. Germline CDR1 reads SNHLY; CDR2 reads FYNNEI. Trimming removed 7 bases from V and 2 bases from J; junction bases left unmatched: 6. The CDR3 is made up of 14 amino acids.

The chain carries TRBV28 and TRBJ2-1; the D gene is possibly TRBD1 (6 bases). The V gene's germline CDR1 is MDHEN and CDR2 SYDVKM. The CDR3 contains 14 residues. V lost 6 bases and J 6 bases, leaving 15 bases between the germline ends. CDR3 loop: CASSKRQAPNEQFF. CDR3 sequence (DNA): TGTGCCAGCAGCAAAAGACAGGCCCCCAATGAGCAGTTCTTC.

This sequence joins TRBV19 and TRBJ2-1, with 8 nucleotides matching TRBD2. Trimming took 5 bases from V and 3 from J; bases not matched to a gene: 6. The CDR3 is made up of 15 amino acids. Per the germline V gene, CDR1 is LNHDA and CDR2 is SQIVND (reference sequence). CDR3 bases: TGTGCCAGTAGTCCCACAACTAGCGGCTACAATGAGCAGTTCTTC. Protein product: CASSPTTSGYNEQFF.

As DNA, the CDR3 is TGTGCCAGCAGCTTTTCAGGGTACGAGCAGTACTTC. Translated: CASSFSGYEQYF. V gene TRBV11-2 combines with J gene TRBJ2-7; maybe TRBD1 (5 bases). The V end lost 3 bases, the J end lost 4 bases, and 7 bases lay between the germline ends. The CDR3 totals 12 residues. Germline V gives CDR1 SGHAT, CDR2 FQNNGV.

This chain links TRBV6-5 with TRBJ2-7; 7 nucleotides agree with TRBD1. The trim removed 10 bases at V and 0 bases at J, leaving 6 bases unmatched. The CDR3 covers 13 residues. Germline-derived CDR1 and CDR2 are MNHEY and SVGAGI. The CDR3 DNA follows: TGTGCCACCAGGGGACAGAACTCCTACGAGCAGTACTTC. Translation: CATRGQNSYEQYF.

The chain has TRBV15 and TRBJ2-6; no clear D gene. The CDR3 consists of 16 residues. Germline loops: CDR1 LNHNV, CDR2 YYDKDF (reference sequence). V gave up 1 base and J gave up 2 bases, with 9 bases separating them. The CDR3 bases are TGTGCCACCAGCAGAGCCCATTCAGCTGGGGCCAACGTCCTGACTTTC. Amino acids: CATSRAHSAGANVLTF.

In its sample, this clone was seen once. The rearrangement links TRBV5-4 to TRBJ2-7; possible D gene TRBD1, 5 bases. The CDR3 totals 15 residues. Germline V lookup: CDR1 SGHNT, CDR2 YYREEE (reference sequence). Trimming pared 2 bases from V and 3 bases from J, leaving 15 bases between. DNA for the CDR3: TGTGCCAGCAGCTTAGGGCAGGGAAGGGGCTACGAGCAGTACTTC. Amino acid sequence: CASSLGQGRGYEQYF.

V is TRBV5-1 and J is TRBJ2-1, with D possibly being TRBD1 (5 bases). V lost 0 bases and J lost 2, with 15 bases in between. The CDR3 spans 17 residues. The germline CDR1 and CDR2 sequences are SGHRS and YFSETQ. The CDR3 DNA sequence: TGCGCCAGCAGCTTGGGCAGGGCCCATCCCCCCTACAATGAGCAGTTCTTC. Its translation: CASSLGRAHPPYNEQFF. Combining the CDR3 with reference TRBV5-1 and TRBJ2-1 gives the whole variable domain KAGVTQTPRYLIKTRGQQVTLSCSPISGHRSVSWYQQTPGQGLQFLFEYFSETQRNKGNFPGRFSGRQFSNSRSEMNVSTLELGDSALYLCASSLGRAHPPYNEQFFGPGTRLTVL.

CDR3 bases: TGTGCCAGCAGCCGGGGGTTTTACAATGAGCAGTTCTTC. It yields the protein CASSRGFYNEQFF. The chain joins TRBV11-3 to TRBJ2-1; D possibly corresponds to TRBD2 (6 bases). Trimming took 5 bases from V and 4 from J, leaving 9 bases between them. This CDR3 is built from 13 residues. CDR1 is SGHNT, CDR2 YENEEA, per germline.

V gene TRBV19 combines with J gene TRBJ1-5; 9 bases line up with TRBD1. Germline CDR1 is LNHDA and CDR2 is SQIVND (reference sequence). The CDR3 spans 15 residues. With 7 bases clipped from V and 0 bases from J, the junction kept 4 bases outside the gene matches. The DNA of the CDR3 is TGTGCCAGTAAGACAGGGGGGATTAGCAATCAGCCCCAGCATTTT. This translates into CASKTGGISNQPQHF.

The rearrangement links TRBV10-2 to TRBJ2-3, with 8 bases aligning to TRBD1. V dropped 6 bases and J dropped 7; count of bases not matched to a gene: 18. This CDR3 is 17 amino acids long. Germline V CDR1 and CDR2: WSHSY, SAAADI. CDR3 sequence (DNA): TGCGCCAGCAGCCTAAGTACTCGGGACAGGATGAGATATACGCAGTATTTT. Translating it yields CASSLSTRDRMRYTQYF.

V gene TRBV7-8 combines with J gene TRBJ2-1; D unresolved. The CDR3 has 11 amino acids. Germline assignment: CDR1 SGHVS and CDR2 FQNEAQ. V was trimmed by 3 bases and J by 7 bases, leaving 4 bases between them. For the CDR3, the DNA is TGTGCCAGCAGCTTCAGAAATGAGCAGTTCTTC. This gives the protein CASSFRNEQFF.

The chain is built from TRBV5-1 and TRBJ2-5; TRBD2 is a possible D gene (5 bases). The V gene lost 6 bases and the J gene lost 4 bases, with 13 bases spanning the gap. The CDR3 runs 13 residues. CDR1 is SGHRS, CDR2 YFSETQ, per germline. The CDR3 loop is CASTRWAGETQYF. The CDR3 region has the DNA TGCGCCAGCACGCGTTGGGCGGGAGAGACCCAGTACTTC.

J is TRBJ1-1 and V is TRBV7-2; TRBD1 matches at 7 bases. Germline assignment: CDR1 SGHTA and CDR2 FQGNSA. The J segment lost 5 bases and the V segment lost 5 bases, leaving 8 bases of the junction unmatched. The CDR3 totals 14 residues. CDR3 sequence (DNA): TGTGCCAGCAGCCCGGACAGGCTGGGGACTGAAGCTTTCTTT. Its protein is CASSPDRLGTEAFF.

The J gene is TRBJ2-5, the V gene TRBV7-2, with 7 positions matching TRBD1. The CDR3 is made up of 15 amino acids. Germline assignment: CDR1 SGHTA and CDR2 FQGNSA. The V gene end was trimmed by 4 bases and the J gene end by 5 bases; junction bases not matched to a gene: 10. CDR3: CASSSRQGLTETQYF. CDR3 bases: TGTGCCAGCAGCTCTCGACAGGGCTTAACGGAGACCCAGTACTTC.

This sequence joins TRBV30 and TRBJ2-3; D might be TRBD2 (6 bases). V lost 1 base and J lost 4, with 15 bases in between. The CDR3 contains 15 residues. CDR1 and CDR2 from the germline V gene are GTSNPN and SVGIG (reference sequence). CDR3 protein: CAWSDGGSPPDTQYF. The CDR3 region has the DNA TGTGCCTGGAGTGACGGGGGTTCCCCTCCAGATACGCAGTATTTT.

The count of this clone is one. V and J are TRBV12-5 and TRBJ2-3; 8 bases align to TRBD2. V trimming: 7 bases; J trimming: 2 bases; junction bases outside the gene matches: 11. The CDR3 contains 16 residues. Germline CDR1 reads LGHNT; CDR2 reads FRNRAP. For the CDR3, the DNA is TGTGCTAGTGCCGCAGGCACTAGCGGTGACACAGATACGCAGTATTTT. It is translated as CASAAGTSGDTDTQYF.